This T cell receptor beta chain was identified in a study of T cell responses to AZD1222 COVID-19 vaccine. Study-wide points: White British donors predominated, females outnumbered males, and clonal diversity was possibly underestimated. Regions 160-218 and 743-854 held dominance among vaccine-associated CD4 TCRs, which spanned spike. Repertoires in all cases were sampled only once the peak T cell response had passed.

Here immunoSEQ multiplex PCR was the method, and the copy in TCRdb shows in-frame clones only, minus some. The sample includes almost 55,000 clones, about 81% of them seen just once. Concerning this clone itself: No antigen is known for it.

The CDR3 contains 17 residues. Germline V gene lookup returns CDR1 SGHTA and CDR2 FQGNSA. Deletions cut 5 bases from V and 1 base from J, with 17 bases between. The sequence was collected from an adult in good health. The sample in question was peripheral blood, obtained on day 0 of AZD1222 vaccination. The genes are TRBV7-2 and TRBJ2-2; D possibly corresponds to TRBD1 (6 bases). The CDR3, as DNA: TGTGCCAGCAGCCAGCTTGGGGGCAGGGGGAACACCGGGGAGCTGTTTTTT. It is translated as CASSQLGGRGNTGELFF. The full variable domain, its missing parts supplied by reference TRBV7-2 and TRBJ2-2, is GAGVSQSPSNKVTEKGKDVELRCDPISGHTALYWYRQSLGQGLEFLIYFQGNSAPDKSGLPSDRFSAERTGGSVSTLTIQRTQQEDSAVYLCASSQLGGRGNTGELFFGEGSRLTVL.